The subject of this entry is one T cell receptor (beta chain). The data derive from a study of T cell changes during pregnancy in multiple sclerosis. Assay used: immunoSEQ multiplex PCR; TCRdb lists only in-frame clones, some missing. This table holds tens of thousands of clones, around 92% found once. The CDR3 contains 17 residues. Germline assignment: CDR1 MNHEY and CDR2 SMNVEV (reference sequence). V lost 3 bases, J lost 5 bases, and 13 bases stayed unmatched. The chain links TRBV27 to TRBJ2-1, with TRBD1 matching over 7 bases. This clonotype was obtained from a female donor in good health, enrolled as a control in a pregnancy study. Sample: peripheral blood, taken in the first trimester of pregnancy. CDR3 DNA sequence: TGTGCCAGCAGTTTCCGACCCCCGGGACAGCGGAACAATGAGCAGTTCTTC. The encoded protein is CASSFRPPGQRNNEQFF.